This T cell receptor beta chain is drawn from a study of beta chain features in type 1 diabetes. Whole-study context: Cell yields, age and gender were similar between patients and healthy donors. Study results and caveats: Cells with high TCR expression could be over-represented by cDNA sequencing.

Reverse transcription of all isolated RNA meant that expressed TCRB transcripts were sequenced. Using immunoSEQ multiplex PCR, the repertoire was profiled, and TCRdb retains in-frame clones only, with some absent. The sample consists of under 500,000 clones, about 30% of them appearing once. With respect to this clone: Its target is unknown.

This CDR3 region has 14 residues. Germline V CDR1 and CDR2: GTSNPN, SVGIG (reference sequence). The ends were cut back, 2 bases at V and 0 bases at J, with 8 bases in the middle. The clonotype was recovered from a man between 18 and 35 years old in good health. Sequencing was carried out using naive CD4+ T cells from blood. The chain uses TRBV30 and TRBJ2-1, with D hard to call. The CDR3 is CAWSRVSSYNEQFF. The CDR3 bases are TGTGCCTGGAGTCGAGTGAGCTCCTACAATGAGCAGTTCTTC.